The TCR beta chain under discussion was sequenced for a study of human T cells and chemical hapten exposure (dated by TCRdb to about 2021). Describing the broader study: For sensitization, 2% DPC in acetone was applied to a 2 cm by 2 cm area of upper inner arm skin. Throughout the approximately 24-week study period, patients were also given weekly therapeutic DPC doses on the scalp. Patch tests used Finn chambers with 0.01% DPC on the upper back, scored after 6 days by International Contact Dermatitis Research Group standards. Most of the patients in the cohort were female, and the cohort covered alopecia areata with under or over 50% scalp involvement, alopecia totalis and alopecia universalis. Libraries were combined into a pool for sequencing, and differences in TCR yield between samples came mainly from small differences in library volumes within the pool. In alopecia patients, the study followed how the peripheral blood TCR repertoire changed in vivo over primary and secondary sensitization to diphenylcyclopropenone (DPC), a hapten. Blood samples were taken from patients before sensitization (week 0) and then at 2, 6 and about 24 weeks after DPC sensitization. Blood for TCR sequencing was provided by twenty-nine alopecia patients at one to four time points (pre-sensitization, 2, 6 and 24 weeks). Points the paper makes about the study in general: After repeated subsampling, the strength of the expansion versus patch-test correlation and the threshold at which it became significant changed. DPC sensitization did not change how many TCRs were above 1 in 1000 frequency, and no evidence was found of alterations in global repertoire structure. Significantly more large CDR3 similarity clusters were formed by expanded TCRs than by pre-sensitization or healthy control sets, consistent with antigen-driven responses. Because all patients had alopecia, a presumed autoimmune disease, the immune response of the patients might differ from that of healthy individuals. The number of PT1 expanded TCRs positively correlated with patch test score, significant at thresholds 8, 16 and 32 but not 4.

The time point label for this specimen denotes: patch test 1, 2 weeks after DPC sensitization. The treatment or condition label, read with the paper, signifies: therapeutic diphenylcyclopropenone sensitization with weekly scalp DPC. Blood at each patch-test visit was drawn before the patch test was applied. To be eligible, patients had to be aged 18 to 70, diagnosed with alopecia and judged suitable for DPC therapy, while pregnant patients were excluded. Total RNA was isolated from unfractionated whole blood collected in Tempus Blood RNA tubes. Library construction relied on RACE. These reads were obtained on a NextSeq 500. During library preparation, unique molecular identifiers were attached to individual cDNA molecules so that TCRs could be counted in a quantitative, reproducible way. Each blood RNA sample was used to sequence both TCR alpha and TCR beta chains. Turning to the authors' computational methods: The median number of TCRs per sample was approximately 96,000, ranging from about 20,000 to 690,600. The Decombinator software suite was used to annotate the V, J and CDR3 of the TCR reads. Every sample was subsampled to the same number of TCRs (28,000) for the PS versus PT1 abundance plots. Expanded TCRs were defined as absent before sensitization and observed at least eight times at the 2-week time point. TCRdb ran its own pipeline on the public reads, namely fastp trimming at Q25 and MiXCR clone calling, and kept in-frame beta chains. Rows are combined by CDR3 protein, so each entry shows the most common genes and DNA. These V and J calls derive from TCRdb rather than the authors' analysis. The sample records some 87,000 distinct CDR3 sequences, 10% of which are singletons. Clones ranked in the top ten supply more than 1.1% of the sample.

With regard to this clonotype: The antigen this receptor binds is unknown. Base qualities are not provided; no much larger clone lies one nucleotide away.

The CDR3 runs 13 residues from the cysteine to the phenylalanine. Only the CDR3 DNA stays, 39 bases, in frame from base 1. V gives up 7 bases and J gives up 7 bases, and the segment between their germline ends measures 14 bases. The germline V gene (reference sequence) yields DFQATT for CDR1 and SNEGSKA for CDR2. This clonotype was obtained from a woman aged 45-60 years with alopecia areata. Some clones in this sample may be carry-over from other donors' samples. The source material was whole blood, sampled in connection with sensitization to the hapten diphenylcyclopropenone (DPC). Recombination connected TRBV20-1 to TRBJ1-6; 6 matching bases give a weak D call of TRBD1. In nucleotides, the sequence is TGCAGTGGCCTCCGGGACACGAATTCACCCCTCCACTTT. Its protein reads: CSGLRDTNSPLHF.